The rows below give T cell receptor beta chains drawn from one sample of a study of CD8 T cells in ankylosing spondylitis. Via MiXCR, TCRdb re-called the 5' RACE reads, giving one row per CDR3 protein. This sample has some 130,000 distinct CDR3 sequences, with approximately 7.3% found just once. The specimen was blood, either unsorted or a sorted T cell fraction (not recorded which). These receptors all stem from a female donor with ankylosing spondylitis or in good health (not recorded which). The CDR3 runs from the conserved cysteine through the conserved F or W. D genes are given only for firm matches. Clone size is not always given. Where it is, it says once, few, many or a class for expanded clones.

clone size | D gene | J gene | V gene | CDR3 protein | CDR3 DNA
few | TRBD1 | TRBJ2-1 | TRBV15 | CATSVGTGDDEQFF | TGTGCCACCAGCGTTGGGACAGGGGACGATGAGCAGTTCTTC
many | TRBD1 | TRBJ2-1 | TRBV20-1 | CSAATGASNEQFF | TGCAGTGCTGCGACAGGGGCTTCGAATGAGCAGTTCTTC
many | . | TRBJ1-5 | TRBV20-1 | CSARVSRGGGNQPQHF | TGCAGTGCTAGGGTTTCCCGGGGTGGAGGCAATCAGCCCCAGCATTTT
many | . | TRBJ2-3 | TRBV30 | CAWSAAAEITDTQYF | TGTGCCTGGAGTGCCGCAGCGGAGATCACAGATACGCAGTATTTT
many | . | TRBJ1-6 | TRBV6-1 | CASSTKYRDSPLHF | TGTGCCAGCAGTACAAAGTACAGGGATTCACCCCTCCACTTT
many | TRBD1 | TRBJ1-5 | TRBV6-2/TRBV6-3 | CASSYEGGATRTHNQPQHF | TGTGCCAGCAGTTACGAAGGGGGCGCAACCCGAACCCACAATCAGCCCCAGCATTTT
many | TRBD2 | TRBJ2-1 | TRBV3-1 | CASSQVSGSYNEQFF | TGTGCCAGCAGCCAAGTAAGCGGGAGCTACAATGAGCAGTTCTTC
many | . | TRBJ1-1 | TRBV5-1 | CASSNDGGLLEAFF | TGCGCCAGCAGCAACGATGGGGGCTTACTCGAAGCTTTCTTT
many | . | TRBJ1-1 | TRBV5-1 | CASSLFGQGTEAFF | TGCGCCAGCAGCTTATTTGGGCAGGGCACTGAAGCTTTCTTT
many | . | TRBJ1-3 | TRBV4-1 | CASSQEAVSGNTIYF | TGCGCCAGCAGCCAAGAGGCGGTATCTGGAAACACCATATATTTT
many | . | TRBJ2-2 | TRBV20-1 | CSAYGSYTGELFF | TGCAGTGCTTACGGGTCCTACACCGGGGAGCTGTTTTTT
many | TRBD1 | TRBJ2-7 | TRBV5-1 | CASSLTADRGGEQYF | TGCGCCAGCAGCCTAACCGCCGACAGGGGCGGAGAGCAGTACTTC
few | . | TRBJ2-6 | TRBV5-1 | CASSLVTGPSGANVLTF | TGCGCCAGCAGCTTGGTCACAGGACCTTCTGGGGCCAACGTCCTGACTTTC
many | . | TRBJ2-5 | TRBV18 | CASSPRASLSQETQYF | TGTGCCAGCTCACCAAGGGCAAGCCTCTCCCAAGAGACCCAGTACTTC
many | TRBD2 | TRBJ2-4 | TRBV7-2 | CASSPQGGGQNIQYF | TGTGCCAGCAGCCCCCAAGGCGGGGGGCAAAACATTCAGTACTTC
many | . | TRBJ2-7 | TRBV7-9 | CASSFDTAGASYEQYF | TGTGCCAGCAGCTTCGATACCGCCGGCGCCTCCTACGAGCAGTACTTC
many | . | TRBJ1-2 | TRBV6-1 | CASSEAAPGAYGYTF | TGTGCCAGCAGTGAAGCGGCCCCAGGGGCATATGGCTACACCTTC
many | . | TRBJ2-5 | TRBV25-1 | CASSVKETQYF | TGTGCCAGCAGTGTAAAAGAGACCCAGTACTTC
many | TRBD1 | TRBJ1-3 | TRBV6-5 | CASSYSGVWDRGFTIYF | TGTGCCAGCAGTTACTCGGGGGTGTGGGACAGGGGCTTCACCATATATTTT
few | . | TRBJ1-1 | TRBV19 | CASSTRAPGTEAFF | TGTGCCAGTAGTACGAGGGCTCCAGGCACTGAAGCTTTCTTT
few | . | TRBJ1-1 | TRBV6-1 | CASTDENTEAFF | TGTGCCAGCACCGATGAAAACACTGAAGCTTTCTTT
many | . | TRBJ2-7 | TRBV5-1 | CASSRGSSSYEQYF | TGCGCCAGCAGCCGGGGGTCCAGCTCCTACGAGCAGTACTTC
many | . | TRBJ1-1 | TRBV5-1 | CASSPGGRDKTEAFF | TGCGCCAGCAGCCCGGGGGGGCGGGATAAGACTGAAGCTTTCTTT
many | . | TRBJ2-1 | TRBV7-2 | CASSLDAGRSYNEQFF | TGTGCCAGCAGCTTAGACGCGGGGCGCTCCTACAATGAGCAGTTCTTC
many | . | TRBJ2-1 | TRBV12-3/TRBV12-4 | CASNPWAGLVNEQFF | TGTGCCAGCAACCCTTGGGCGGGCCTGGTAAATGAGCAGTTCTTC
many | . | TRBJ1-1 | TRBV4-2 | CASSQVGRRANTEAFF | TGTGCCAGCAGCCAAGTGGGCAGAAGAGCGAACACTGAAGCTTTCTTT
many | . | TRBJ2-1 | TRBV7-3 | CASSSNSYNEQFF | TGTGCCAGCAGCTCAAACAGTTACAATGAGCAGTTCTTC
many | . | TRBJ1-1 | TRBV5-1 | CASSLALGLDTEAFF | TGCGCCAGCAGCTTGGCCTTGGGGTTGGACACTGAAGCTTTCTTT
. | TRBD1 | TRBJ2-7 | TRBV6-1 | CASRSQGAPYEQYF | TGTGCCAGCAGATCCCAGGGGGCCCCCTACGAGCAGTACTTC
many | TRBD1 | TRBJ1-2 | TRBV7-8 | CASSTDRGGFGYTF | TGTGCCAGCAGCACGGACAGGGGCGGGTTTGGCTACACCTTC
many | . | TRBJ1-6 | TRBV7-2 | CASSDEMGRMNSPLHF | TGTGCCAGCAGCGATGAAATGGGACGGATGAATTCACCCCTCCACTTT
many | . | TRBJ1-1 | TRBV28 | CASTEGFTEAFF | TGTGCCAGCACGGAGGGCTTCACTGAAGCTTTCTTT
. | . | TRBJ2-5 | TRBV5-1 | CASSFVSGVETQYF | TGCGCCAGCAGCTTCGTTTCAGGGGTTGAGACCCAGTACTTC
many | TRBD1 | TRBJ2-2 | TRBV28 | CASSTGQGMAGELFF | TGTGCCAGCAGCACGGGACAGGGGATGGCCGGGGAGCTGTTTTTT
many | . | TRBJ2-1 | TRBV5-4 | CASSPPGADNEQFF | TGTGCCAGCAGCCCCCCGGGGGCGGACAATGAGCAGTTCTTC
many | TRBD1 | TRBJ2-6 | TRBV5-1 | CASSFGQGHSGANVLTF | TGCGCCAGCAGCTTCGGACAGGGACACTCTGGGGCCAACGTCCTGACTTTC
few | . | TRBJ1-2 | TRBV18 | CASSPEAGRYGYTF | TGTGCCAGCTCACCAGAGGCAGGCCGCTATGGCTACACCTTC
many | TRBD2 | TRBJ2-7 | TRBV7-2 | CASSLGPSGGYEQYF | TGTGCCAGCAGCTTAGGGCCCAGCGGGGGCTACGAGCAGTACTTC
many | . | TRBJ2-3 | TRBV4-1 | CASSQDLRYTQYF | TGCGCCAGCAGCCAAGATCTACGGTATACGCAGTATTTT
many | . | TRBJ2-1 | TRBV4-1 | CASSQDPAIVEQFF | TGCGCCAGCAGCCAAGATCCCGCAATTGTTGAGCAGTTCTTC
many | . | TRBJ1-3 | TRBV7-9 | CASSRGYGNTIYF | TGTGCCAGCAGCCGAGGGTACGGAAACACCATATATTTT